Listed below are T cell receptor beta chains from one sample, sequenced in a study of molecular identifiers for immune sequencing clone quantification. TCRdb re-analysed the PCR reads in MiXCR, keeping a single row per CDR3 protein. The sample has about 320,000 distinct CDR3 sequences; over 20% are singletons. Sequences were obtained from naive CD8+ T cells from blood, with Jurkat cell RNA spiked in. The receptor source for this set is a human donor in good health. Some libraries in this study had Jurkat cell RNA spiked in. CDR3s include the opening cysteine and the closing phenylalanine or tryptophan. D genes are given only for firm matches. Some rows have no size entry. The others give once, few or many, or a class for an expanded clone.

>TRBV6-2/TRBV6-3|TRBJ1-5|TRBD1|NA
TGTGCCAGCAGTTTCGGACAGGGGGCCTTGAGCAATCAGCCCCAGCATTTT
CASSFGQGALSNQPQHF
>TRBV20-1|TRBJ2-3|TRBD2|few
TGCAGTGCTAGAGATCTAGCGGGAGACCCCGCAGATACGCAGTATTTT
CSARDLAGDPADTQYF
>TRBV28|TRBJ1-1|NA|many
TGTGCCAGTTTGGCACTGAACACTGAAGCTTTCTTT
CASLALNTEAFF
>TRBV4-3|TRBJ2-3|TRBD2|many
TGCGCCAGCAGCCAAGACGCGGGAGGTTCGGATACGCAGTATTTT
CASSQDAGGSDTQYF
>TRBV4-3|TRBJ2-2|NA|NA
TGCGCCAGCAGCCAAGACAGGGGACCCACCGGGGAGCTGTTTTTT
CASSQDRGPTGELFF
>TRBV7-9|TRBJ1-2|NA|many
TGTGCCAGCAGCTTAGAGGGGCACTATGGCTACACCTTC
CASSLEGHYGYTF
>TRBV19|TRBJ2-7|TRBD1|few
TGTGCCAGTAGTATTGGGGACAGGTCCTACGAGCAGTACTTC
CASSIGDRSYEQYF
>TRBV20-1|TRBJ1-2|NA|NA
TGCAGTGCTGTGCAGGGAGCCAACTATGGCTACACCTTC
CSAVQGANYGYTF
>TRBV5-5|TRBJ2-7|TRBD2|NA
TGTGCCAGCAGCCCCGGACTAGCGGAACCCTACGAGCAGTACTTC
CASSPGLAEPYEQYF
>TRBV27|TRBJ2-7|NA|many
TGTGCCAGCAGTTTGGCAGAGTCCTACGAGCAGTACTTC
CASSLAESYEQYF
>TRBV20-1|TRBJ2-1|TRBD2|few
TGCAGTGCTAGAGATATTGGACTAGCGGGGTACAATGAGCAGTTCTTC
CSARDIGLAGYNEQFF
>TRBV4-1|TRBJ1-1|NA|NA
TGCGCCAGCAGCCAAGTAGACCCCCAGAACACTGAAGCTTTCTTT
CASSQVDPQNTEAFF
>TRBV25-1|TRBJ2-1|NA|NA
TGTGCCAGCAGTGAATTCCGCTCCTACAATGAGCAGTTCTTC
CASSEFRSYNEQFF
>TRBV6-2/TRBV6-3|TRBJ2-3|TRBD2|NA
TGTGCCAGCAGTTACGGGACTAGCGGGAGAAGGAGGACAGATACGCAGTATTTT
CASSYGTSGRRRTDTQYF
>TRBV11-2|TRBJ2-7|NA|few
TGTGCCAGCAGCTTAGATATCGGGGTAGGCGAGCAGTACTTC
CASSLDIGVGEQYF
>TRBV13|TRBJ2-4|NA|NA
TGTGCCAGCAGCTTCCGGGAGAGCCATCTTTTAGCCAAAAACATTCAGTACTTC
CASSFRESHLLAKNIQYF
>TRBV28|TRBJ2-1|NA|many
TGTGCCAGCAGTCCGACAGAGAATGAGCAGTTCTTC
CASSPTENEQFF
>TRBV7-9|TRBJ2-3|TRBD1|many
TGTGCCAGCAGAGGGACAGATTTTTTGTCGGATACGCAGTATTTT
CASRGTDFLSDTQYF
>TRBV7-2|TRBJ1-1|NA|many
TGTGCCAGCACCACAGTTCTGAACACTGAAGCTTTCTTT
CASTTVLNTEAFF
>TRBV7-3|TRBJ1-2|NA|many
TGTGCCAGCAGCTCTCTAGGAGGGGATGGCTACACCTTC
CASSSLGGDGYTF